What follows is one T cell receptor beta chain and its context. This entry comes from a study of blood T cell repertoires in COVID-19. At the level of the study: The samples span acute and convalescent COVID-19 from the United States, Italy and Spain.

This CDR3 is 15 amino acids long. The V end lost 1 base, the J end lost 4 bases, and 13 bases lay between the germline ends. The germline V gene has CDR1 SEHNR and CDR2 FQNEAQ (reference sequence). The assay was immunoSEQ multiplex PCR, and TCRdb's table has in-frame clones only and misses some. This sample yields approximately 30,000 clones, of which about 94% are seen a single time; roughly 5.2% belongs to the top ten. Sequenced material: peripheral blood. This TCR was sampled from a human donor in a cohort sampled during active COVID-19. The chain couples TRBV7-9 to TRBJ1-2, with D perhaps matching TRBD1 (6 bases). This chain's CDR3 is CASSLGTAAGYGYTF. In nucleotides, the CDR3 is TGTGCCAGCAGCTTAGGGACAGCGGCAGGCTATGGCTACACCTTC. Using reference TRBV7-9 and TRBJ1-2 for the parts outside the CDR3, the full variable domain is DTGVSQNPRHKITKRGQNVTFRCDPISEHNRLYWYRQTLGQGPEFLTYFQNEAQLEKSRLLSDRFSAERPKGSFSTLEIQRTEQGDSAMYLCASSLGTAAGYGYTFGSGTRLTVV.